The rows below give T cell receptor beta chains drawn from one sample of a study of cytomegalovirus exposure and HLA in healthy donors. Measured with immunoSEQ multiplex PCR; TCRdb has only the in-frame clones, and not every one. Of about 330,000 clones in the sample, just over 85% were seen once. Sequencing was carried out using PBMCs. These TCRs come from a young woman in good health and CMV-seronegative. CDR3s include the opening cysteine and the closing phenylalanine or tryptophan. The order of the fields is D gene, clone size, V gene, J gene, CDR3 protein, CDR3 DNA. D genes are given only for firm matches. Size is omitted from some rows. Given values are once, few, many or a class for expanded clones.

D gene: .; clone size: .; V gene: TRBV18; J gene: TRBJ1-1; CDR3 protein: CASSPRAVNTEAFF; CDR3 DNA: TGTGCCAGCTCACCACGGGCAGTGAACACTGAAGCTTTCTTT
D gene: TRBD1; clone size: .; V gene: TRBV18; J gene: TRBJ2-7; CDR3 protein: CASSRPGQGIYEQYF; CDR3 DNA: TGTGCCAGCTCACGACCGGGACAGGGGATCTACGAGCAGTACTTC
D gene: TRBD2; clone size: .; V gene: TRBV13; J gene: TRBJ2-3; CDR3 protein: CASSPQTHDGLAGYTDTQYF; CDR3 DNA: TGTGCCAGCAGCCCGCAGACCCACGACGGACTAGCGGGATACACAGATACGCAGTATTTT
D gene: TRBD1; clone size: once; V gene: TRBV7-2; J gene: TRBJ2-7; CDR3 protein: CASSLAPLGTVLSYEQYF; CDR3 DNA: TGTGCCAGCAGCTTAGCCCCCCTAGGGACAGTTCTGTCCTACGAGCAGTACTTC
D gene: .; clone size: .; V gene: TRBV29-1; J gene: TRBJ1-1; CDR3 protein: CSVEAGSGVNTEAFF; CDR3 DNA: TGCAGCGTTGAAGCAGGCTCGGGGGTGAACACTGAAGCTTTCTTT
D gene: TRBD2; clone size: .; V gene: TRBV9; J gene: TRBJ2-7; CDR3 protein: CASSVGTSGDPYEQYF; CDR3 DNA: TGTGCCAGCAGCGTCGGGACTAGCGGGGATCCCTACGAGCAGTACTTC
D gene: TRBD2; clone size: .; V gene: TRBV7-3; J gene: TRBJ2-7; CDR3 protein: CASSPHLAGARQYF; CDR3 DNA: TGTGCCAGCAGCCCCCATTTAGCGGGGGCGCGGCAGTACTTC
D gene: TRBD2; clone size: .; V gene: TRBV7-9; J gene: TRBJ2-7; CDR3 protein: CASSPRGAGGREQYF; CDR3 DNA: TGTGCCAGCAGTCCTCGTGGGGCGGGAGGAAGGGAGCAGTACTTC
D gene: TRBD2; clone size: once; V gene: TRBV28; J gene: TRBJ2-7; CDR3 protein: CASRIAGGSGEQYF; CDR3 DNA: TGTGCCAGCAGGATAGCGGGAGGGTCCGGGGAGCAGTACTTC
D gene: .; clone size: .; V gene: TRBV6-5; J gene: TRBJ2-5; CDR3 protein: CASSYVGTQGETQYF; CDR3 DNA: TGTGCCAGCAGTTACGTCGGGACACAAGGAGAGACCCAGTACTTC